This T cell receptor beta chain was observed in a study of blood T cells in healthy people across ages. The V and J ends lost 3 bases and 3 bases respectively, with 9 bases between them. This CDR3 comprises 13 residues. A second PCR, run for roughly 6 to 11 cycles, used a sample-barcoded 5' primer plus a J-beta primer mix. In TCRdb, the 5' RACE reads were re-called with MiXCR into one record per CDR3 protein. The sample consists of some 880,000 distinct CDR3 sequences, under 40% of them appearing once. The clonotype comes from a man younger than 30 in good health. The chain carries TRBV12-3 or TRBV12-4 and TRBJ2-7; D ambiguous. The sample was blood. CDR3 protein: CASSFQLHYEQYF. The CDR3 DNA follows: TGTGCCAGCAGTTTTCAACTGCACTACGAGCAGTACTTC.